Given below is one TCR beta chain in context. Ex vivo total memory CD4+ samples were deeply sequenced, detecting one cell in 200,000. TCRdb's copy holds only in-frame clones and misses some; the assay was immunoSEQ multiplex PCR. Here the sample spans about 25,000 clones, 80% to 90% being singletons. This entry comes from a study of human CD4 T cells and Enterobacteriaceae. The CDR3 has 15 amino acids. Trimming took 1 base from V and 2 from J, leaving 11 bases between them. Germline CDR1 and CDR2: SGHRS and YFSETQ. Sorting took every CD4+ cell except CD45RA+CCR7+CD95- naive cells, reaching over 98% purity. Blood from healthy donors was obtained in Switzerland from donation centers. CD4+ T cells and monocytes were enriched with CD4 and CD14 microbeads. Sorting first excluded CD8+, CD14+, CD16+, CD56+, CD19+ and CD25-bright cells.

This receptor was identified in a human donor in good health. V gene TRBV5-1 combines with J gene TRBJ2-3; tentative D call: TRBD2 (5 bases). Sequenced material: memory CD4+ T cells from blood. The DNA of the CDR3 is TGCGCCAGCAGCTTGATCCAGCGGTACACAGATACGCAGTATTTT. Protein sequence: CASSLIQRYTDTQYF.